The next 31 T cell receptor beta chains were all read from a single sample in a study of blood T cell repertoires in COVID-19. Here immunoSEQ multiplex PCR was the method, and the copy in TCRdb shows in-frame clones only, minus some. The table records some 75,000 clones, approximately 90% of them present only once. What was sequenced was peripheral blood. These receptors were obtained from a man aged 60 to 69 with acute or convalescent COVID-19.

This chain connects TRBV19 to TRBJ2-1; D is uncertain. This CDR3 comprises 13 residues. The germline gives CDR1 LNHDA, CDR2 SQIVND (reference sequence). The germline V and J ends were trimmed by 7 bases and 4 bases, with 11 bases remaining between them. This chain's CDR3 is CASTPNNYNEQFF. The CDR3, as DNA: TGTGCCAGTACCCCAAACAATTACAATGAGCAGTTCTTC.

The chain carries TRBV5-1 and TRBJ2-1; 9 nucleotides line up with TRBD2. V lost 3 bases and J lost 6; bases outside the gene matches: 7. The CDR3 sequence is 15 residues long. The V gene's germline CDR1 is SGHRS and CDR2 YFSETQ. The CDR3 loop reads CASSYLAGETNEQFF. In nucleotides, the CDR3 is TGCGCCAGCAGCTATTTAGCGGGAGAGACCAATGAGCAGTTCTTC. The entire variable domain, with the rest obtained from reference TRBV5-1 and TRBJ2-1, is as follows: KAGVTQTPRYLIKTRGQQVTLSCSPISGHRSVSWYQQTPGQGLQFLFEYFSETQRNKGNFPGRFSGRQFSNSRSEMNVSTLELGDSALYLCASSYLAGETNEQFFGPGTRLTVL.

The chain joins TRBV19 to TRBJ2-7; tentative D call: TRBD1 (6 bases). This CDR3 contains 14 residues. Between the trimmed V and J ends, which lost 5 bases and 6 bases, there was a span of 17 bases. CDR1 LNHDA and CDR2 SQIVND come from the germline V gene (reference sequence). The CDR3 region has the DNA TGTGCCAGTAGTCAACAGGGTCAAACGGGCGAGCAGTACTTC. This encodes CASSQQGQTGEQYF. Complete variable domain (other parts from reference TRBV19 and TRBJ2-7): DGGITQSPKYLFRKEGQNVTLSCEQNLNHDAMYWYRQDPGQGLRLIYYSQIVNDFQKGDIAEGYSVSREKKESFPLTVTSAQKNPTAFYLCASSQQGQTGEQYFGPGTRLTVT.

In its sample, this clone was seen once. The CDR3 here is CATSTVGASGEQYF. The DNA for the CDR3 is TGTGCCACCAGTACGGTAGGGGCAAGTGGTGAGCAGTACTTC. The chain couples TRBV24-1 to TRBJ2-7, with D tentatively TRBD1 (5 bases). Trimming stripped 6 bases from V and 7 bases from J, with 18 bases between. The CDR3 is 14 residues long. Germline V CDR1 and CDR2: KGHDR, SFDVKD.

The rearrangement joins TRBV7-9 to TRBJ2-5; 13 nucleotides align to TRBD2. The junction had 7 bases not matched to a gene; V was cut back by 5 bases and J by 4 bases. Germline CDR1 is SEHNR and CDR2 is FQNEAQ (reference sequence). This CDR3 is 16 amino acids long. The chain's CDR3 is CASSPRLAGGAETQYF. The CDR3 DNA sequence: TGTGCCAGCAGCCCCCGACTAGCGGGAGGCGCAGAGACCCAGTACTTC. Full variable domain (missing parts from reference TRBV7-9 and TRBJ2-5): DTGVSQNPRHKITKRGQNVTFRCDPISEHNRLYWYRQTLGQGPEFLTYFQNEAQLEKSRLLSDRFSAERPKGSFSTLEIQRTEQGDSAMYLCASSPRLAGGAETQYFGPGTRLLVL.

This chain connects TRBV6-2 or TRBV6-3 to TRBJ2-6; a possible D gene is TRBD1 (6 bases). In germline, CDR1 is MNHEY, CDR2 SVGEGT. V was pared by 0 bases and J by 2 bases, with 8 bases between. This CDR3 comprises 16 residues. The CDR3 is CASSYSDRPGANVLTF. The CDR3 bases are TGTGCCAGCAGTTACTCGGACAGACCTGGGGCCAACGTCCTGACTTTC.

The J gene is TRBJ1-2, the V gene TRBV25-1, with 7 nucleotides matching TRBD1. The CDR3 loop spans 17 amino acids. Germline V CDR1 and CDR2: MGHDK, SYGVNS. V lost 5 bases, J lost 5 bases, and 17 bases stayed unmatched. The CDR3 region is CASSPLAWGRGQYGYTF. The CDR3 nucleotides read TGTGCCAGCAGTCCGTTGGCCTGGGGCAGGGGACAGTATGGCTACACCTTC.

CDR3 nucleotide sequence: TGTGCCAGCAACTGGGGCAGGGTCGACACCGGGGAGCTGTTTTTT. Its translation: CASNWGRVDTGELFF. The chain recombines TRBV5-5 with TRBJ2-2, with D perhaps matching TRBD1 (5 bases). V was trimmed by 6 bases and J by 3 bases, leaving 15 bases between them. The CDR3 loop spans 15 amino acids. From germline, CDR1 is SGHKS and CDR2 YYEKEE (reference sequence). Filled out from reference TRBV5-5 and TRBJ2-2, the complete variable domain reads DAGVTQSPTHLIKTRGQQVTLRCSPISGHKSVSWYQQVLGQGPQFIFQYYEKEERGRGNFPDRFSARQFPNYSSELNVNALLLGDSALYLCASNWGRVDTGELFFGEGSRLTVL.

This clone came up once. This sequence joins TRBV18 and TRBJ1-2, with D maybe TRBD1 (6 bases). This CDR3 comprises 14 residues. Looked up from germline, CDR1 is KGHSH and CDR2 is LQKENI. V lost 0 bases, J lost 10 bases, and 15 bases lay in between. In DNA, the CDR3 is TGTGCCAGCTCACCACCGCCAGGGGTATACGACTACACCTTC. Amino acids: CASSPPPGVYDYTF.

This chain uses TRBV19 with TRBJ1-4, with 8 bases matching TRBD1. The CDR3 runs to 19 residues. The J segment lost 5 bases and the V segment lost 6 bases, leaving 20 bases of the junction unmatched. CDR1 and CDR2 from the germline V gene are LNHDA and SQIVND (reference sequence). The DNA for the CDR3 is TGTGCCAGTAGGCACTCGTTAGGGACAGGAACTACGTCGAATGAAAAACTGTTTTTT. Protein sequence: CASRHSLGTGTTSNEKLFF.

This clone was seen once. The chain uses TRBV30 and TRBJ1-1; the match to TRBD1 covers 7 bases. The germline V gene encodes CDR1 GTSNPN and CDR2 SVGIG (reference sequence). Trimming cost V 8 bases and J 8 bases; bases outside gene matches: 11. The CDR3 loop spans 12 amino acids. Here the CDR3 reads CAASPGGREAFF. The CDR3 DNA sequence: TGTGCCGCATCCCCAGGGGGGAGAGAAGCTTTCTTT.

The chain joins TRBV12-3 or TRBV12-4 to TRBJ2-7; D possibly corresponds to TRBD2 (6 bases). V was cut by 7 bases and J by 7 bases, with 14 bases left in between. The CDR3 is 12 amino acids. The CDR3 spells CASTSWGEEQYF. The CDR3 DNA is TGTGCCAGCACCTCCTGGGGGGAAGAGCAGTACTTC.

The V gene is TRBV5-1, the J gene TRBJ1-4; 8 nucleotides match TRBD1. This CDR3 has 16 residues. J lost 2 bases, V lost 4 bases, and 7 bases had no gene match. The germline gives CDR1 SGHRS, CDR2 YFSETQ. The CDR3 DNA reads as TGCGCCAGCAGCAGCCAGGGGGCCGCCACTAATGAAAAACTGTTTTTT. The encoded protein is CASSSQGAATNEKLFF.

The chain employs TRBV6-5 and TRBJ1-5, with TRBD1 as a possible D gene (6 bases). V was shortened by 6 bases and J by 1 base, with 13 bases between the two germline ends. Germline V gene sequence: CDR1 MNHEY, CDR2 SVGAGI. The CDR3 is 15 residues long. The CDR3 reads CASRKNRASNQPQHF. DNA of the CDR3: TGTGCCAGCAGAAAAAACAGGGCCAGCAATCAGCCCCAGCATTTT.

This rearrangement joins TRBV12-5 to TRBJ1-6, with TRBD1 matching 10 bases. This CDR3 spans 14 amino acids. Germline CDR1 LGHNT, CDR2 FRNRAP. V trimming: 7 bases; J trimming: 7 bases; junction bases outside the gene matches: 4. CDR3 DNA sequence: TGTGCTAGTGTTAAGGACAGGGGGAATTCACCCCTCCACTTT. This sequence encodes CASVKDRGNSPLHF.

The chain carries TRBV29-1 and TRBJ1-1; TRBD1 is a possible D gene (5 bases). This CDR3 spans 10 amino acids. Germline V gene sequence: CDR1 SQVTM, CDR2 ANQGSEA. Trimming stripped 4 bases from V and 8 bases from J, with 8 bases between. The CDR3 bases are TGCAGCGTTGTGAACAGGGAAGCTTTCTTT. It specifies CSVVNREAFF.

The V and J genes are TRBV7-9 and TRBJ1-1; TRBD1 matches at 9 bases. Germline CDR1 reads SEHNR; CDR2 reads FQNEAQ (reference sequence). This CDR3 contains 14 residues. Germline trimming cut 5 bases from V and 2 bases from J; bases unmatched to any gene: 3. For the CDR3, the DNA is TGTGCCAGCAGCCTGGGACAGGGTAACACTGAAGCTTTCTTT. This encodes CASSLGQGNTEAFF.

The CDR3 DNA reads as TGTGCCAGCAGTTTCCGGGACAGGAACACTGAAGCTTTCTTT. This sequence encodes CASSFRDRNTEAFF. This rearrangement joins TRBV27 to TRBJ1-1; TRBD1 aligns across 7 bases. The CDR3 runs 14 residues. V was clipped by 3 bases and J by 1 base; unmatched bases: 2. From germline, CDR1 is MNHEY and CDR2 SMNVEV (reference sequence).

The chain uses TRBV5-1 and TRBJ1-5; 7 bases match TRBD1. J gave up 1 base and V 0 bases, and 1 base lay outside the gene matches. Germline CDR1 is SGHRS and CDR2 is YFSETQ. The CDR3 spans 15 residues. Written as DNA, the CDR3 is TGCGCCAGCAGCTTGGACAGGGGAAGCAATCAGCCCCAGCATTTT. Amino acids: CASSLDRGSNQPQHF.

The chain uses TRBV9 and TRBJ2-1, with D possibly being TRBD2 (6 bases). Trimming cost V 4 bases and J 0 bases, with 14 bases left between them. The CDR3 runs 16 residues. Per the germline V gene, CDR1 is SGDLS and CDR2 is YYNGEE. This CDR3 reads CASSRRSGGSYNEQFF. The CDR3 DNA reads TGTGCCAGCAGCAGACGTAGCGGAGGCTCCTACAATGAGCAGTTCTTC.

Here the CDR3 DNA reads TGTGCCAGCAGCCATCGGGACATGAGCACTGAAGCTTTCTTT. This codes for CASSHRDMSTEAFF. The V call is TRBV5-4, the J call TRBJ1-1, with D possibly matching TRBD1 (6 bases). Germline-derived CDR1 and CDR2 are SGHNT and YYREEE (reference sequence). This CDR3 is built from 14 residues. The V gene lost 4 bases and the J gene lost 4 bases, with 14 bases spanning the gap. Supplemented by reference TRBV5-4 and TRBJ1-1, the full variable domain reads ETGVTQSPTHLIKTRGQQVTLRCSSQSGHNTVSWYQQALGQGPQFIFQYYREEENGRGNFPPRFSGLQFPNYSSELNVNALELDDSALYLCASSHRDMSTEAFFGQGTRLTVV.

This clone was found a few times. The chain links TRBV19 to TRBJ1-1; 7 bases agree with TRBD1. V was clipped by 4 bases and J by 1 base; unmatched bases: 6. The CDR3 has 15 amino acids. Germline lookup yields CDR1 LNHDA and CDR2 SQIVND (reference sequence). The CDR3 DNA reads TGTGCCAGTAGTACTCCCGGGACAGAGAACACTGAAGCTTTCTTT. Protein product: CASSTPGTENTEAFF.

The chain recombines TRBV19 with TRBJ1-5, with D unresolved. CDR3 length: 14 amino acids. The germline V gene has CDR1 LNHDA and CDR2 SQIVND (reference sequence). V gave up 5 bases and J gave up 1 base, with 9 bases separating them. The CDR3 here is CASSPLRSNQPQHF. As DNA, the CDR3 is TGTGCCAGTAGTCCCCTGAGGAGCAATCAGCCCCAGCATTTT. The full variable domain, rest sourced from reference TRBV19 and TRBJ1-5, is DGGITQSPKYLFRKEGQNVTLSCEQNLNHDAMYWYRQDPGQGLRLIYYSQIVNDFQKGDIAEGYSVSREKKESFPLTVTSAQKNPTAFYLCASSPLRSNQPQHFGDGTRLSIL.

This rearrangement joins TRBV29-1 to TRBJ2-1; D not resolved. The germline V and J ends were trimmed by 6 bases and 0 bases, with 6 bases remaining between them. The CDR3 covers 12 residues. Germline V CDR1 and CDR2: SQVTM, ANQGSEA. The CDR3 here is CSVESSYNEQFF. DNA for the CDR3: TGCAGCGTGGAGAGCTCCTACAATGAGCAGTTCTTC.

This clone has just one count. The chain uses TRBV9 and TRBJ1-4; 8 nucleotides match TRBD1. V was clipped by 0 bases and J by 13 bases; unmatched bases: 14. CDR1 and CDR2 (germline): SGDLS, YYNGEE. This CDR3 is 16 amino acids long. The CDR3 spells CASSVGGQAGFEPLFF. The CDR3 DNA sequence: TGTGCCAGCAGCGTAGGGGGACAGGCTGGTTTTGAACCACTGTTTTTT.

V is TRBV18 and J is TRBJ1-4, with 8 bases matching TRBD1. Germline CDR1 is KGHSH and CDR2 is LQKENI. This CDR3 contains 14 residues. The V gene end was trimmed by 3 bases and the J gene end by 8 bases; junction bases not matched to a gene: 5. This CDR3 is CASSPPGGLEKLFF. CDR3 nucleotides: TGTGCCAGCTCACCCCCAGGGGGCCTCGAAAAACTGTTTTTT.

The chain combines TRBV29-1 with TRBJ2-7, with D possibly TRBD1 on 6 matching bases. This CDR3 region has 12 residues. In germline, CDR1 is SQVTM, CDR2 ANQGSEA. V lost 5 bases, J lost 6 bases, and 14 bases lay in between. This chain's CDR3 is CSVRDTRVEQYF. CDR3 coding DNA: TGCAGCGTTAGGGACACCAGGGTCGAGCAGTACTTC.

V gene TRBV11-2 combines with J gene TRBJ1-5; 7 bases match TRBD1. V was pared by 11 bases and J by 9 bases, with 28 bases of the junction left unmatched. CDR1 and CDR2 from the germline V gene are SGHAT and FQNNGV. The CDR3 extends over 18 amino acids. CDR3 in amino acids: CAGTPGQTASGGMGPQHF. The CDR3 DNA sequence: TGTGCCGGTACACCGGGACAGACTGCATCTGGGGGGATGGGGCCCCAGCATTTT.

This clone showed up just a few times. The chain combines TRBV10-3 with TRBJ1-4, with D uncertain. Per germline, CDR1 ENHRY and CDR2 SYGVKD. V dropped 1 base and J dropped 2 bases, with 11 bases sitting between them. CDR3 length: 16 residues. The CDR3 DNA follows: TGTGCCATCAGTGAGTTTCCGGGAGGGACTAATGAAAAACTGTTTTTT. Its translation is CAISEFPGGTNEKLFF.

This chain uses TRBV18 with TRBJ2-7; 7 nucleotides align to TRBD2. The germline gives CDR1 KGHSH, CDR2 LQKENI. V was clipped by 6 bases and J by 0 bases; unmatched bases: 5. The CDR3 contains 14 residues. The chain's CDR3 is CASSVTSDSYEQYF. The CDR3 DNA is TGTGCCAGCTCCGTCACTAGCGACTCCTACGAGCAGTACTTC.

The J gene is TRBJ2-1, the V gene TRBV28; weak D call: TRBD1 (5 bases). Deletions cut 7 bases from V and 4 bases from J, with 14 bases between. Per germline, CDR1 MDHEN and CDR2 SYDVKM. The CDR3 runs 14 residues. CDR3 sequence (DNA): TGTGCCAGCACACTACCAGGGCTGTACAATGAGCAGTTCTTC. Encoded protein: CASTLPGLYNEQFF.